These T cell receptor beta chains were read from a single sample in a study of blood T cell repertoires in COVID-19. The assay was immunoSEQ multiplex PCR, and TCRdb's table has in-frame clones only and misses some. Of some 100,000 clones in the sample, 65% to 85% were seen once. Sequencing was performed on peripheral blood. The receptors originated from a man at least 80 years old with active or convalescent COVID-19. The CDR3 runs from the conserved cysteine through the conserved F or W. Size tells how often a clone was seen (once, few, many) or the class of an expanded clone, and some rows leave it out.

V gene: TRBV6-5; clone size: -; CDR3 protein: CASNLQGSSNQPQHF
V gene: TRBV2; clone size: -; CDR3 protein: CASSSGAFSGNTIYF
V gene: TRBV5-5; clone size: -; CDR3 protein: CASTRGWGGNQPQHF
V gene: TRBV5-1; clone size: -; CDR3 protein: CASSLGGGGQPQHF
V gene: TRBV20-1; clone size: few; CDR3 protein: CSASGAIYGYTF
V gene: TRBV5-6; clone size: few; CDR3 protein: CASSLQGAANEKLFF
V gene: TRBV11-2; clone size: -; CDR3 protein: CASSFRGGNTGELFF
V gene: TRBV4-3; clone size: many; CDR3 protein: CASSLDGTGVNEQFF
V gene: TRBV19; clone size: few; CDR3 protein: CASRLGGQGSDQPQHF
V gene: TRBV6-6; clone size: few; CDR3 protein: CASSNGQLNTEAFF
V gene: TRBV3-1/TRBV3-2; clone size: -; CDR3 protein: CASSRNPQGPYEQYF
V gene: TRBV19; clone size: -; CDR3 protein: CASSIRGGDTGELFF
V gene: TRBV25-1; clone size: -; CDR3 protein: CASSPTATLRLTLHF
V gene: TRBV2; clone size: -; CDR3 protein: CASMAGYEQYF
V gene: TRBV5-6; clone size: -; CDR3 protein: CASSIPGQGNTGELFF
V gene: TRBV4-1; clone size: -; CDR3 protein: CASKREGLNTEAFF
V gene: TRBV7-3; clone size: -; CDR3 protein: CASSLTGGNGYTF
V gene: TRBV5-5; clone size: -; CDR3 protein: CASSPGAGYNQPQHF
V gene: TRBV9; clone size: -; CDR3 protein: CASSSRGGGAVTGELFF
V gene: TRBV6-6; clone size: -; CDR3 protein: CASTPGQGRHQPQHF
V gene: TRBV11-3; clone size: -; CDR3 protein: CASSTRTQTSTDTQYF
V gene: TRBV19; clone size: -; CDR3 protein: CASSGRTGGEAFF
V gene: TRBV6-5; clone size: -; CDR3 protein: CASNLGAANTGELFF
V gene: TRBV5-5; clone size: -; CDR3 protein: CASSTDRGFTEAFF
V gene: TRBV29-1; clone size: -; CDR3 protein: CSVAWQGTTNYGYTF
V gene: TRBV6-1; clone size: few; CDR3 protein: CASSETLMGRGYTF
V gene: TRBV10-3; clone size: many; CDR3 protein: CAISDRDSYNSPLHF
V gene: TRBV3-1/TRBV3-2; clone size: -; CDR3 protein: CASSRTTFTDTQYF
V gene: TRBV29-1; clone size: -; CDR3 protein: CSVGTGTLGYTF
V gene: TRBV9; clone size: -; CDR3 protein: CASSVSHTGSWGYTF
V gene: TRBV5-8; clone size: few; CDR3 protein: CASRHRDTQYF
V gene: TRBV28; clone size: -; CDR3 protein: CASSFMGHGYGYTF
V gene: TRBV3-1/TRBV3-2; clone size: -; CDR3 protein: CASSQVGGGTEAFF
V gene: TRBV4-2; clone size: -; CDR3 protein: CPRTQWAGGDGYTF
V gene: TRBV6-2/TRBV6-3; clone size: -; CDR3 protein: CASSTRTGSYEQYF
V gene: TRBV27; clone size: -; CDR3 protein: CASRPDRGGSPLHF
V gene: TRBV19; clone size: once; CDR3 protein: CASSIPGEDSPLHF
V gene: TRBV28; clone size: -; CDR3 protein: CASTPGGLGQPQHF
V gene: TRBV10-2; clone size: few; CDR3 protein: CASKRGGLGNEQFF
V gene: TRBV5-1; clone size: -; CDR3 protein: CASSQNLDTEAFF
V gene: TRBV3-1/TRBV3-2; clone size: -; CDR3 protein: CASSAGVVSGGSETQYF
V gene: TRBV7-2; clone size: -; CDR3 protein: CASSLGTRANRANYGYTF
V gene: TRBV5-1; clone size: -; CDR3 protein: CASSPYRGRRNTEAFF
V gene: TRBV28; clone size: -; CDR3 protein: CASSFTERSPLHF
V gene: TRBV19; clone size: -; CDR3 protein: CASSIVVQGASETQYF